The rows below give T cell receptor beta chains drawn from one sample of a study of T cell repertoires in cytomegalovirus infection. TCRdb redid the calling of the reads with MiXCR, one entry per CDR3 protein. The sample lists more than 90,000 distinct CDR3 sequences; around a tenth were seen once. Their recognized antigens are unknown. Sequencing was carried out using PBMCs, sequenced either directly or after in vitro stimulation (not recorded which). The origin of the receptors is a human donor in good health (CMV status not recorded). Some clones in this sample may be carry-over from other donors' samples. CDR3s include the opening cysteine and the closing phenylalanine or tryptophan. A D gene is named only where the DNA matches it firmly. Clone size appears in some rows only: once, few, many, or a class for an expanded clone.

abundance	d_gene	j_gene	v_gene	len	CDR3nt	CDR3aa
many	TRBD1	TRBJ2-7	TRBV9	14	TGTGCCAGCAGCGCGGGACAGGCGGTCTACGAGCAGTACTTC	CASSAGQAVYEQYF
many	TRBD1	TRBJ1-2	TRBV12-3/TRBV12-4	17	TGTGCCAGCAGTTTCGGGACAGGGAAATTATTAGCCTATGGCTACACCTTC	CASSFGTGKLLAYGYTF
.	.	TRBJ2-6	TRBV19	15	TGTGCCAGTAGTTCACAAAGCTCTGGGGCCAACGTCCTGACTTTC	CASSSQSSGANVLTF
few	.	TRBJ2-5	TRBV11-2	15	TGTGCCAGCAGCGACGGCCTAAGGGCCCAAGAGACCCAGTACTTC	CASSDGLRAQETQYF
.	.	TRBJ2-1	TRBV6-8	16	TGTGCCAGCAGTTACTCGGACGAGTTTTGGGGCAATGAGCAGTTCTTC	CASSYSDEFWGNEQFF
.	.	TRBJ1-1	TRBV20-1	15	TGCAGTGCGACCGATCCACGGACGGGAGGGACTGAAGCTTTCTTT	CSATDPRTGGTEAFF
many	.	TRBJ2-4	TRBV6-2/TRBV6-3	16	TGTGCCAGCAGTTACTCCATAGACGTTGACAAAAACATTCAGTACTTC	CASSYSIDVDKNIQYF
few	.	TRBJ1-1	TRBV7-6	13	TGTGCCAGCAGCTCGAGACAGAACACTGAAGCTTTCTTT	CASSSRQNTEAFF
.	TRBD2	TRBJ2-3	TRBV27	17	TGTGCCAGCGGAAAAATACTAGCGGGAGGTATCACAGATACGCAGTATTTT	CASGKILAGGITDTQYF
.	TRBD2	TRBJ2-3	TRBV7-2	16	TGTGCCAGCAGCTTAGGAGCGGGAGGCCTCACAGATACGCAGTATTTT	CASSLGAGGLTDTQYF
.	.	TRBJ2-4	TRBV7-8	18	TGTGCCAGCAGCTTAGGGAGGGGGGGGGGCGTAACCAAAAACATTCAGTACTTC	CASSLGRGGGVTKNIQYF
many	TRBD1	TRBJ2-5	TRBV2	14	TGTGCCAGCAGTATTGGACAGGGCCCAGAGACCCAGTACTTC	CASSIGQGPETQYF
few	TRBD1	TRBJ2-1	TRBV5-1	15	TGCGCCAGCAGCCAGGGACAGGGTGCCTACAATGAGCAGTTCTTC	CASSQGQGAYNEQFF
few	.	TRBJ2-2	TRBV5-1	15	TGCGCCAGCAGCTTGGATAGCGGGAACACCGGGGAGCTGTTTTTT	CASSLDSGNTGELFF
many	TRBD2	TRBJ2-1	TRBV2	15	TGTGCCAGCATCAAGACTAGCGCCATTAACAATGAGCAGTTCTTC	CASIKTSAINNEQFF
many	TRBD1	TRBJ1-4	TRBV7-2	12	TGTGCCAGCAGCCCGGACAGGAAAAAACTGTTTTTT	CASSPDRKKLFF
.	.	TRBJ1-4	TRBV12-3/TRBV12-4	11	TGTGCCAGCGCACTCGGTGAAAAACTGTTTTTT	CASALGEKLFF